These 25 T cell receptor beta chains share one sample of origin, sequenced in a study of response to subunit inactivated influenza vaccine. Using its own MiXCR run on the RT-PCR reads, TCRdb lists one record per CDR3 protein. The sample lists fewer than 200,000 distinct CDR3 sequences; around 9.2% were seen once. The sequencing here drew on non-naive T cells sorted from PBMCs, taken on the day of vaccination. All receptors come from a man in his forties or fifties who received an inactivated influenza vaccine.

V and J are TRBV6-2 or TRBV6-3 and TRBJ2-5; D is ambiguous. V lost 8 bases, J lost 4 bases, and 8 bases lay in between. The germline V gene has CDR1 MNHEY and CDR2 SVGEGT. The CDR3 has 11 amino acids. This CDR3 is CASGLRETQYF. CDR3 coding DNA: TGTGCCAGCGGGCTGCGAGAGACCCAGTACTTC.

The CDR3 DNA reads TGCGCCAGCAGCTCTCTACTTGCGGGGGGAGCCAAAAACATTCAGTACTTC. It encodes CASSSLLAGGAKNIQYF. The chain has TRBV5-1 and TRBJ2-4, with 8 nucleotides matching TRBD2. Germline CDR1 is SGHRS and CDR2 is YFSETQ. This CDR3 has 17 residues. V lost 3 bases, J lost 0 bases, and 8 bases stayed unmatched.

In its sample, this clonotype was seen many times. CDR3 sequence: CASSFGITMNTEAFF. The CDR3 coding sequence is TGTGCCAGCAGCTTTGGAATAACAATGAACACTGAAGCTTTCTTT. The rearrangement joins TRBV11-1 to TRBJ1-1, with unresolved D. Trimming shortened V by 3 bases and J by 0 bases, and 11 bases separated the two germline ends. Germline assignment: CDR1 SGHAT and CDR2 FQDESV (reference sequence). This CDR3 region has 15 residues.

The chain combines TRBV5-1 with TRBJ1-3; D possibly corresponds to TRBD1 (5 bases). Trimming removed 4 bases at V and 0 bases at J, with 20 bases between. The V gene's germline CDR1 is SGHRS and CDR2 YFSETQ. This CDR3 spans 18 amino acids. CDR3 amino acids: CASSGMEGGASSGNTIYF. The DNA for the CDR3 is TGCGCCAGCAGCGGAATGGAGGGTGGGGCCTCCTCTGGAAACACCATATATTTT.

This clonotype was detected a few times. V gene TRBV5-1 combines with J gene TRBJ2-2; 10 positions agree with TRBD1. Losses at the gene ends were 3 bases for V and 6 bases for J; bases not matched to a gene: 8. From germline, CDR1 is SGHRS and CDR2 YFSETQ. The length of the CDR3 is 16 residues. The CDR3 loop is CASSWDPGQGSGELFF. The CDR3 nucleotides read TGCGCCAGCAGCTGGGACCCGGGACAGGGGTCCGGGGAGCTGTTTTTT.

The chain has TRBV20-1 and TRBJ2-3; D is perhaps TRBD1 or TRBD2 (5 bases each). The CDR3 has 15 residues. V gave up 0 bases and J gave up 0 bases, with 10 bases separating them. From germline, CDR1 is DFQATT and CDR2 SNEGSKA (reference sequence). CDR3 region: CSAREGPISTDTQYF. CDR3 nucleotides: TGCAGTGCTAGAGAGGGACCGATAAGCACAGATACGCAGTATTTT.

This clonotype turned up a few times. The J gene is TRBJ1-6, the V gene TRBV7-2; D perhaps matches TRBD1 (5 bases). Germline-derived CDR1 and CDR2 are SGHTA and FQGNSA. The CDR3 spans 16 residues. V was pared by 2 bases and J by 3 bases, with 11 bases between. The DNA for the CDR3 is TGTGCCAGCAGCTTATCCGGGGCTCACTATAATTCACCCCTCCACTTT. Translation gives CASSLSGAHYNSPLHF. The full variable domain, its missing parts supplied by reference TRBV7-2 and TRBJ1-6, is GAGVSQSPSNKVTEKGKDVELRCDPISGHTALYWYRQSLGQGLEFLIYFQGNSAPDKSGLPSDRFSAERTGGSVSTLTIQRTQQEDSAVYLCASSLSGAHYNSPLHFGNGTRLTVT.

This rearrangement joins TRBV6-1 to TRBJ2-3; perhaps TRBD2 as D (6 bases). The V and J ends lost 0 bases and 6 bases respectively, with 10 bases between them. The CDR3 totals 14 residues. Germline V gene data show CDR1 as MNHNS and CDR2 as SASEGT. CDR3 coding DNA: TGTGCCAGCAGTGAAGCCCTCCTAGCGGATACGCAGTATTTT. This codes for CASSEALLADTQYF.

The CDR3 bases are TGTGCCAGCTCGGTAGCGGGCGACCAGCCCCAGCATTTT. It codes for CASSVAGDQPQHF. The V and J genes are TRBV18 and TRBJ1-5; no firm D call. CDR1 KGHSH and CDR2 LQKENI come from the germline V gene. The CDR3 has 13 residues. V lost 6 bases and J lost 7, with 13 bases in between.

This clonotype has ten or more counts. This rearrangement joins TRBV7-8 to TRBJ2-1, with 8 nucleotides matching TRBD1. The CDR3 runs to 14 residues. Germline V gene lookup returns CDR1 SGHVS and CDR2 FQNEAQ. The junction had 2 bases not matched to a gene; V was cut back by 0 bases and J by 7 bases. The CDR3 nucleotides read TGTGCCAGCAGCTTAGCCAACAGGGGGAATGAGCAGTTCTTC. It translates to CASSLANRGNEQFF.

The V and J genes are TRBV24-1 and TRBJ1-2; tentatively, D is TRBD1 (5 bases). The CDR3 runs to 13 residues. Between the trimmed V and J ends, which lost 2 bases and 2 bases, there was a span of 5 bases. Germline V gene sequence: CDR1 KGHDR, CDR2 SFDVKD. The CDR3 region has the DNA TGTGCCACCAGTGATTCAGGGAACTATGGCTACACCTTC. Protein: CATSDSGNYGYTF.

The V call is TRBV6-4, the J call TRBJ2-3, with 8 bases aligning to TRBD1. The CDR3 totals 15 residues. V lost 5 bases and J lost 6; bases outside the gene matches: 10. Germline CDR1 MRHNA, CDR2 SNTAGT. This CDR3 reads CASSTEAQGADTQYF. Written as DNA, the CDR3 is TGTGCCAGCAGTACCGAGGCCCAGGGGGCGGATACGCAGTATTTT.

The chain combines TRBV14 with TRBJ1-2; perhaps TRBD1 as D (5 bases). The V end was cut by 5 bases, the J end by 8 bases, with 15 bases between. Looked up from germline, CDR1 is SGHDN and CDR2 is FVKESK. The CDR3 covers 13 residues. The CDR3 DNA sequence: TGTGCCAGCAGCTACGGAGGGACGGGCGGCTACACCTTC. Amino acids: CASSYGGTGGYTF.

This clonotype was found many times. The rearrangement links TRBV4-2 to TRBJ2-2; the match to TRBD2 covers 11 bases. The CDR3 is 18 amino acids. Per the germline V gene, CDR1 is LGHNA and CDR2 is YNFKEQ. V shed 3 bases and J 6 bases; nucleotides not matched to a gene: 12. CDR3 protein: CASSHGSGGALRSGELFF. The CDR3 nucleotides read TGTGCCAGCAGCCATGGTAGCGGGGGGGCCCTTCGGTCCGGGGAGCTGTTTTTT.

The genes are TRBV6-1 and TRBJ1-5; 10 bases match TRBD1. This CDR3 region has 16 residues. The germline gives CDR1 MNHNS, CDR2 SASEGT. Trimming removed 6 bases from V and 2 bases from J; junction bases left unmatched: 7. The CDR3 region has the DNA TGTGCCAGCAGACCCCCCGGGACAGGGGGCAATCAGCCCCAGCATTTT. Translating gives CASRPPGTGGNQPQHF.

This clonotype was detected only a few times. The chain carries TRBV6-1 and TRBJ1-1; 8 nucleotides match TRBD1. CDR1 is MNHNS, CDR2 SASEGT, per germline. Losses at the gene ends were 6 bases for V and 3 bases for J; bases not matched to a gene: 3. This CDR3 has 13 amino acids. The CDR3 region is CASSDRGYTEAFF. In nucleotides, the CDR3 is TGTGCCAGCAGCGACAGGGGATACACTGAAGCTTTCTTT.

At least ten counts were recorded for this clonotype. The V call is TRBV18, the J call TRBJ1-4, with D uncertain. Germline values: CDR1 KGHSH, CDR2 LQKENI. Trimming stripped 3 bases from V and 10 bases from J, with 9 bases between. The CDR3 contains 12 residues. In nucleotides, the CDR3 is TGTGCCAGCTCACCCGGGCAAGGAAAACTGTTTTTT. Translation: CASSPGQGKLFF.

The J gene is TRBJ1-2, the V gene TRBV20-1; 11 bases align to TRBD1. CDR3 size: 16 residues. Germline lookup yields CDR1 DFQATT and CDR2 SNEGSKA (reference sequence). With V trimmed by 0 bases and J by 2 bases, 5 bases remained unmatched. For the CDR3, the DNA is TGCAGTGCTAGAGATCCCCGGGACAGGGGGAACTATGGCTACACCTTC. This translates into CSARDPRDRGNYGYTF.

This clonotype has just a few counts. Written as DNA, the CDR3 is TGCGCCAGCGGAGGGGACGGAGATAATTCACCCCTCCACTTT. This translates into CASGGDGDNSPLHF. The chain employs TRBV5-1 and TRBJ1-6; D is perhaps TRBD1 (5 bases). Trimming took off 7 bases at V and 5 bases at J, with 13 bases between the two ends. The V gene's germline CDR1 is SGHRS and CDR2 YFSETQ. The CDR3 contains 14 residues. Full variable domain (rest looked up from reference TRBV5-1 and TRBJ1-6): KAGVTQTPRYLIKTRGQQVTLSCSPISGHRSVSWYQQTPGQGLQFLFEYFSETQRNKGNFPGRFSGRQFSNSRSEMNVSTLELGDSALYLCASGGDGDNSPLHFGNGTRLTVT.

CDR3 in amino acids: CASSSVMGSSYEQYF. CDR3 nucleotides: TGTGCCAGCAGCTCGGTCATGGGGAGCTCCTACGAGCAGTACTTC. The V and J genes are TRBV5-4 and TRBJ2-7; weak D call: TRBD2 (5 bases). The germline gives CDR1 SGHNT, CDR2 YYREEE (reference sequence). The CDR3 has 15 residues. The V end was cut by 3 bases, the J end by 0 bases, with 13 bases between. Drawing the rest from reference TRBV5-4 and TRBJ2-7, the complete variable domain is ETGVTQSPTHLIKTRGQQVTLRCSSQSGHNTVSWYQQALGQGPQFIFQYYREEENGRGNFPPRFSGLQFPNYSSELNVNALELDDSALYLCASSSVMGSSYEQYFGPGTRLTVT.

At least ten counts were recorded for this clonotype. V is TRBV29-1 and J is TRBJ2-1; a weak D match, TRBD2 (6 bases). The V end was cut by 8 bases, the J end by 2 bases, with 19 bases between. The CDR3 totals 15 residues. Germline CDR1 is SQVTM and CDR2 is ANQGSEA. CDR3 sequence (DNA): TGCAGCACCCTTTTAGCGGACCTCCCCTACAATGAGCAGTTCTTC. Translation: CSTLLADLPYNEQFF.

The sample holds a few counts of this clonotype. For the CDR3, the DNA is TGTGCCAGCAGCTGGGGACTAGCGGGGGCCACAGATACGCAGTATTTT. Translation: CASSWGLAGATDTQYF. The chain uses TRBV7-9 and TRBJ2-3; 14 nucleotides line up with TRBD2. The ends lost 4 bases at V and 2 bases at J; junction bases unmatched: 2. Germline values: CDR1 SEHNR, CDR2 FQNEAQ (reference sequence). The length of the CDR3 is 16 residues. The full variable domain, rest sourced from reference TRBV7-9 and TRBJ2-3, is DTGVSQNPRHKITKRGQNVTFRCDPISEHNRLYWYRQTLGQGPEFLTYFQNEAQLEKSRLLSDRFSAERPKGSFSTLEIQRTEQGDSAMYLCASSWGLAGATDTQYFGPGTRLTVL.

The rearrangement joins TRBV7-6 to TRBJ2-1, with D possibly being TRBD1 (6 bases). Germline CDR1 SGHVS, CDR2 FNYEAQ. Between the trimmed V and J ends, which lost 5 bases and 5 bases, there was a span of 13 bases. The CDR3 is 14 amino acids. CDR3 loop: CASSQRDINNEQFF. The CDR3 DNA reads as TGTGCCAGCAGCCAGAGGGACATAAACAATGAGCAGTTCTTC. The whole variable domain, filled in from reference TRBV7-6 and TRBJ2-1, reads GAGVSQSPRYKVTKRGQDVALRCDPISGHVSLYWYRQALGQGPEFLTYFNYEAQQDKSGLPNDRFSAERPEGSISTLTIQRTEQRDSAMYRCASSQRDINNEQFFGPGTRLTVL.

This clonotype was picked up many times. The J gene is TRBJ2-5, the V gene TRBV20-1; D is unresolved. The germline V gene has CDR1 DFQATT and CDR2 SNEGSKA (reference sequence). The CDR3 covers 16 residues. V dropped 0 bases and J dropped 2 bases, with 16 bases sitting between them. The CDR3 DNA reads as TGCAGTGCTAGAGATTCCCTAAAGGTCCCTCAAGAGACCCAGTACTTC. Protein sequence: CSARDSLKVPQETQYF.

The J gene is TRBJ2-6, the V gene TRBV28; no reliable D call. This CDR3 has 15 amino acids. Germline V gene lookup returns CDR1 MDHEN and CDR2 SYDVKM. Trimming cost V 7 bases and J 0 bases, with 10 bases left between them. CDR3 sequence reads: CASTLNPSGANVLTF. The DNA for the CDR3 is TGTGCCAGCACCCTCAACCCCTCTGGGGCCAACGTCCTGACTTTC. The full variable domain, in which reference TRBV28 and TRBJ2-6 provide the parts outside the CDR3, is DVKVTQSSRYLVKRTGEKVFLECVQDMDHENMFWYRQDPGLGLRLIYFSYDVKMKEKGDIPEGYSVSREKKERFSLILESASTNQTSMYLCASTLNPSGANVLTFGAGSRLTVL.